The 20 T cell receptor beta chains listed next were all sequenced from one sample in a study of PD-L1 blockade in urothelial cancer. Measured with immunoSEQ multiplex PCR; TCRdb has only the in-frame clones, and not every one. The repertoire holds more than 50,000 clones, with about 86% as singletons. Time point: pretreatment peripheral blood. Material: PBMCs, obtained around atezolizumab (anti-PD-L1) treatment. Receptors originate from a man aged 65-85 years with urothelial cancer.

CDR3 nucleotides: TGTGCCAGCAGTGCCGACTCAGATACGCAGTATTTT. Residues: CASSADSDTQYF. The rearrangement uses TRBV6-1 and TRBJ2-3; D not certain. The CDR3 length is 12 residues. Per germline, CDR1 MNHNS and CDR2 SASEGT. V shed 4 bases and J shed 4 bases, with 6 bases lying between them.

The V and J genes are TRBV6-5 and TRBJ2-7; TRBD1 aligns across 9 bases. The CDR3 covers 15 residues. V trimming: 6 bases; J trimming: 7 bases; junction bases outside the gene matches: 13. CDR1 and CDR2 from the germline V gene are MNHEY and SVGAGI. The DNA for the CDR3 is TGTGCCAGCAGCCACACACCGGGACAGGGCAGAGAGCAGTACTTC. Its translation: CASSHTPGQGREQYF.

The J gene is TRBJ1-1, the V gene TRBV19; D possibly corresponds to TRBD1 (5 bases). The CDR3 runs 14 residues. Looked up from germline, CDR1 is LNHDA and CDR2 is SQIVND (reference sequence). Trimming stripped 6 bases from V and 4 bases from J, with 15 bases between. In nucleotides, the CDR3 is TGTGCCAGTAGGGAGGGTCTTGGGGGCACTGAAGCTTTCTTT. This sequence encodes CASREGLGGTEAFF.

DNA of the CDR3: TGTGCCAGCAGTGAAGCGACAGGGACTGAAGCTTTCTTT. Translating gives CASSEATGTEAFF. This chain connects TRBV2 to TRBJ1-1; 7 bases match TRBD1. CDR1 SNHLY and CDR2 FYNNEI come from the germline V gene. V lost 0 bases to trimming and J lost 5 bases; unmatched junction nucleotides: 0. The CDR3 has 13 residues.

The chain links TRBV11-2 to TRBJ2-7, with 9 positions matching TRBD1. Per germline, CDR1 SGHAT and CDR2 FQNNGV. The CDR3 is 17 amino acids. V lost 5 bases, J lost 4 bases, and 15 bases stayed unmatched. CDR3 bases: TGTGCCAGCAGCCCTGGGACCGGGACAGGGATCTTTTACGAGCAGTACTTC. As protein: CASSPGTGTGIFYEQYF.

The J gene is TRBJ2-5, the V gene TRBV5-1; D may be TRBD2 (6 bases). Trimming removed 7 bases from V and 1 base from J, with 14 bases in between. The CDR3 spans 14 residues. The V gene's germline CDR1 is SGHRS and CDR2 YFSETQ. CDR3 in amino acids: CASCLTGLQETQYF. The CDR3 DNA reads TGCGCCAGCTGCCTAACGGGACTCCAAGAGACCCAGTACTTC.

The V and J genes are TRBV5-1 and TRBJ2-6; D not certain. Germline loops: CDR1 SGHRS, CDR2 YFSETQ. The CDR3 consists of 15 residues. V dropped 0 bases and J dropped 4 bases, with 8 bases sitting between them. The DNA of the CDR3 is TGCGCCAGCAGCTTGGTTACTACCGGGGCCAACGTCCTGACTTTC. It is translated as CASSLVTTGANVLTF.

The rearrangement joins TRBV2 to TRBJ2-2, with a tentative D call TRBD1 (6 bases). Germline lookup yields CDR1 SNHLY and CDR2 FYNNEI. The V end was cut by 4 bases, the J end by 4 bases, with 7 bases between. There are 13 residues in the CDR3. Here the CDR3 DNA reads TGTGCCAGCAGTGTACAGGGCACCGGGGAGCTGTTTTTT. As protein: CASSVQGTGELFF.

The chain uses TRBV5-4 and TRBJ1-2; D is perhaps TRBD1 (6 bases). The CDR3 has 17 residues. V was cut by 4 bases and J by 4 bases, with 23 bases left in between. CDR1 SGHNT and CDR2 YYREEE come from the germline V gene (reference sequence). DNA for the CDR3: TGTGCCAGCAGCGCAAACCGGGGGGGCCGCCGGGGCTATGGCTACACCTTC. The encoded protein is CASSANRGGRRGYGYTF. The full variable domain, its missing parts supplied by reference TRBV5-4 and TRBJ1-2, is ETGVTQSPTHLIKTRGQQVTLRCSSQSGHNTVSWYQQALGQGPQFIFQYYREEENGRGNFPPRFSGLQFPNYSSELNVNALELDDSALYLCASSANRGGRRGYGYTFGSGTRLTVV.

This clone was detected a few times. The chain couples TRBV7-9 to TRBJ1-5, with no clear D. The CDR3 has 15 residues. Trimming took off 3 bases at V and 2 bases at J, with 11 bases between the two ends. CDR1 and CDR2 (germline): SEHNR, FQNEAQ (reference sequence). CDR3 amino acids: CASSFGESGNQPQHF. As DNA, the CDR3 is TGTGCCAGCAGCTTCGGGGAAAGTGGCAATCAGCCCCAGCATTTT.

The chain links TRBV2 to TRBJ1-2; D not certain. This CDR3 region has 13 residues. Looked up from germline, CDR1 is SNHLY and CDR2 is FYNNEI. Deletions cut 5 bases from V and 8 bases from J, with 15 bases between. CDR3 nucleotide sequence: TGTGCCAGCAGTCCCGGGCGGGCCGGGGGCTACACCTTC. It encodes CASSPGRAGGYTF.

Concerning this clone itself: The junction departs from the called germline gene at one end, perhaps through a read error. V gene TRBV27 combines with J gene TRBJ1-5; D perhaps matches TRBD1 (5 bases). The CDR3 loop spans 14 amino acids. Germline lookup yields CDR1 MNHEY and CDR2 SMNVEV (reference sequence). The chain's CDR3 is CATSTGASNQPQHF. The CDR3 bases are TGTGCCACCAGTACTGGGGCTAGCAATCAGCCCCAGCATTTT.

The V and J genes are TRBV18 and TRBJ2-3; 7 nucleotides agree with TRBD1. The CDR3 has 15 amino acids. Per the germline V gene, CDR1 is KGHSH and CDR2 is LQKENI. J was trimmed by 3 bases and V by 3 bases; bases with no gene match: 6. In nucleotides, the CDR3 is TGTGCCAGCTCACCGACAGGGATGGGAACAGATACGCAGTATTTT. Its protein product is CASSPTGMGTDTQYF. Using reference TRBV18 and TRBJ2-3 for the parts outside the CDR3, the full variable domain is NAGVMQNPRHLVRRRGQEARLRCSPMKGHSHVYWYRQLPEEGLKFMVYLQKENIIDESGMPKERFSAEFPKEGPSILRIQQVVRGDSAAYFCASSPTGMGTDTQYFGPGTRLTVL.

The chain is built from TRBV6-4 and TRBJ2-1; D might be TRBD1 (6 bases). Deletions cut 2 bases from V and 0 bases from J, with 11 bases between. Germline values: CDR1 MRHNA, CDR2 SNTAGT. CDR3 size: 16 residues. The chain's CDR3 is CASSDVGTPSYNEQFF. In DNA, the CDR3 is TGTGCCAGCAGTGACGTGGGGACACCCTCCTACAATGAGCAGTTCTTC.

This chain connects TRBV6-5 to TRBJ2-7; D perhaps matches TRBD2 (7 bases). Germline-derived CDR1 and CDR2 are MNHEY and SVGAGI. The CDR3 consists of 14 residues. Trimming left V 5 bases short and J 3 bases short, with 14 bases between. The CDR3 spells CASSPWGGHYEQYF. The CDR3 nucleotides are TGTGCCAGCAGTCCCTGGGGGGGACACTACGAGCAGTACTTC.

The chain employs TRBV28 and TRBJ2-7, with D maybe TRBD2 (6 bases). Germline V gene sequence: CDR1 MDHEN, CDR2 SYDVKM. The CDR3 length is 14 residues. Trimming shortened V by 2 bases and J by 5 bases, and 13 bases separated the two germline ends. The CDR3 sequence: CASSLGVREDEQYF. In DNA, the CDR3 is TGTGCCAGCAGTTTAGGGGTGAGGGAGGACGAGCAGTACTTC.

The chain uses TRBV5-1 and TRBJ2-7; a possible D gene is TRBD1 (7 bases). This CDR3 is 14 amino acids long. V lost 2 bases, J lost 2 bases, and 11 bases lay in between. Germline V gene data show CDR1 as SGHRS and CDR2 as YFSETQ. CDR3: CASSFAGQPYEQYF. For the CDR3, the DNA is TGCGCCAGCAGCTTCGCGGGACAGCCCTACGAGCAGTACTTC. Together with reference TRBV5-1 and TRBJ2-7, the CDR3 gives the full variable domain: KAGVTQTPRYLIKTRGQQVTLSCSPISGHRSVSWYQQTPGQGLQFLFEYFSETQRNKGNFPGRFSGRQFSNSRSEMNVSTLELGDSALYLCASSFAGQPYEQYFGPGTRLTVT.

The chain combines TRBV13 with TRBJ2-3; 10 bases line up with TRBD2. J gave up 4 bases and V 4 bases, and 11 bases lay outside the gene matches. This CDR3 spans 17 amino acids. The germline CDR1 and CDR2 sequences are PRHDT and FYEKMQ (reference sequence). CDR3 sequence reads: CASSSGGSSGRADTQYF. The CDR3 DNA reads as TGTGCCAGCAGCTCCGGGGGTTCTAGCGGGAGAGCAGATACGCAGTATTTT. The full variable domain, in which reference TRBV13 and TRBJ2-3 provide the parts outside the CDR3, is AAGVIQSPRHLIKEKRETATLKCYPIPRHDTVYWYQQGPGQDPQFLISFYEKMQSDKGSIPDRFSAQQFSDYHSELNMSSLELGDSALYFCASSSGGSSGRADTQYFGPGTRLTVL.

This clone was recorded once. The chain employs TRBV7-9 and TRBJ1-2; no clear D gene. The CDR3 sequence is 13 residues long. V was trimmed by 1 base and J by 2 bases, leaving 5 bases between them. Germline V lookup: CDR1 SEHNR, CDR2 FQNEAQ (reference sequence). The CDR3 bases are TGTGCCAGCAGCTTAGACCAGAACTATGGCTACACCTTC. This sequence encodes CASSLDQNYGYTF.

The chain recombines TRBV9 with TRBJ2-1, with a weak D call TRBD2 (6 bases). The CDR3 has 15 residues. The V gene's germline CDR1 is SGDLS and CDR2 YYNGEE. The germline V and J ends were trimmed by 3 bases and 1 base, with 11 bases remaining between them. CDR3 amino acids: CASSGLVGSYNEQFF. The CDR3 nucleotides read TGTGCCAGCAGCGGACTAGTAGGGTCCTACAATGAGCAGTTCTTC.